This T cell receptor beta chain was recovered during a study of blood T cell repertoires in COVID-19. As processed by the authors: Estimated nucleated cell counts came from reference gene primer amplification. Sequencing was performed with immunoSEQ multiplex PCR; in TCRdb, only in-frame clones are kept and a portion is missing. V, J and clone size reflect that table, while D and trimming were determined from the DNA. The sample shows 150,000 to 200,000 clones, approximately 88% of them seen only once. CDR1 MGHDK and CDR2 SYGVNS come from the germline V gene. This CDR3 region has 16 residues. V was cut by 6 bases and J by 0 bases, with 16 bases left in between.

The sample taken for sequencing was peripheral blood. The sequence derives from a woman in her 30s with acute or convalescent COVID-19. V is TRBV25-1 and J is TRBJ2-3; tentatively, D is TRBD2 (5 bases). The DNA for the CDR3 is TGTGCCAGCAGCACCTCACGAGGGAAGAGCACAGATACGCAGTATTTT. It is translated as CASSTSRGKSTDTQYF.